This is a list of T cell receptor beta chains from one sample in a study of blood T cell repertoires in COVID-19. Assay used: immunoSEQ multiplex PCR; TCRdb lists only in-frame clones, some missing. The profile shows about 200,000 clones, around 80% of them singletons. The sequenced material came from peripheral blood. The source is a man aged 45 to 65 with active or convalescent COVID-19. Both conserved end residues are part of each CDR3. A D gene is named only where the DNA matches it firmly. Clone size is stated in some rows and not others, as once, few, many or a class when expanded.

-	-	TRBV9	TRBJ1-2	CASSAIRGNYGYTF	TGTGCCAGCAGCGCCATCAGGGGAAACTATGGCTACACCTTC
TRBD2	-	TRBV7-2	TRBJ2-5	CASSLVRTSGGPNQETQYF	TGTGCCAGCAGCTTAGTCCGGACTAGCGGGGGACCAAATCAAGAGACCCAGTACTTC
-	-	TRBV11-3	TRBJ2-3	CASSLLRGTDTQYF	TGTGCCAGCAGCTTACTTCGCGGCACAGATACGCAGTATTTT
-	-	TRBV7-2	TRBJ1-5	CASRARGDGNQPQHF	TGTGCCAGCCGTGCCAGGGGAGATGGCAATCAGCCCCAGCATTTT
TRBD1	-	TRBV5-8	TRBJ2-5	CASSSRTGWETQYF	TGTGCCAGCAGCTCTAGGACAGGATGGGAGACCCAGTACTTC
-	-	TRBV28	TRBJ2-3	CASSGTRPDTQYF	TGTGCCAGCTCAGGGACAAGACCAGATACGCAGTATTTT
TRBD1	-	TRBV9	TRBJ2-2	CASSAQGARPNTGELFF	TGTGCCAGCAGCGCACAGGGGGCCAGACCGAACACCGGGGAGCTGTTTTTT
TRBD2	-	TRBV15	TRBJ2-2	CATSRDGLAGASTGELFF	TGTGCCACCAGCAGAGATGGGCTAGCGGGAGCGAGTACCGGGGAGCTGTTTTTT
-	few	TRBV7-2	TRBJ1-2	CASSLGISESWGYTF	TGTGCCAGCAGCTTAGGCATTTCCGAGTCATGGGGCTACACCTTC
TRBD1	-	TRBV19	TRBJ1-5	CASSGRGWNQPQHF	TGTGCCAGTAGCGGCAGGGGGTGGAATCAGCCCCAGCATTTT
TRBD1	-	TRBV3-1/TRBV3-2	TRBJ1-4	CASSQDPTTGRSEKLFF	TGTGCCAGCAGCCAAGACCCTACGACAGGGAGATCTGAAAAACTGTTTTTT
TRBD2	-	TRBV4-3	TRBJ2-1	CASSQEPDVAGGYNEQFF	TGCGCCAGCAGCCAAGAGCCTGACGTAGCGGGGGGTTACAATGAGCAGTTCTTC
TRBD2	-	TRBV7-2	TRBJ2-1	CASSQGLAGSIEQFF	TGTGCCAGCAGTCAGGGACTAGCGGGGTCTATTGAGCAGTTCTTC
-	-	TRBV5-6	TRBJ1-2	CASSPPLLANYGYTF	TGTGCCAGCAGCCCCCCCCTCCTAGCTAACTATGGCTACACCTTC
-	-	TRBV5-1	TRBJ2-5	CASSLGQGPKTQYF	TGCGCCAGCAGCTTGGGGCAGGGCCCCAAGACCCAGTACTTC
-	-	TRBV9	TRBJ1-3	CASSVAPQPGNTIYF	TGTGCCAGCAGCGTAGCCCCACAGCCCGGAAACACCATATATTTT
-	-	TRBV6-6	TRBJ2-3	CASTRGPSGDTQYF	TGTGCCAGCACCAGAGGGCCCAGTGGGGATACGCAGTATTTT
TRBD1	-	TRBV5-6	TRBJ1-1	CASSPVPGQGFTEAFF	TGTGCCAGCAGCCCCGTCCCGGGACAGGGTTTTACTGAAGCTTTCTTT
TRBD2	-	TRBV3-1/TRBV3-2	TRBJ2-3	CASSQPGLAGGPRDTQYF	TGTGCCAGCAGCCAACCGGGACTAGCGGGAGGGCCAAGAGATACGCAGTATTTT
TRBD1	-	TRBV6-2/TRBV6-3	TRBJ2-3	CAGSNPNRGPTDTQYF	TGTGCCGGCAGTAACCCGAACAGGGGTCCCACAGATACGCAGTATTTT
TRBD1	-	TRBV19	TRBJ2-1	CASSAPTGTGPYNEQFF	TGTGCCAGTAGTGCTCCCACCGGGACAGGACCCTACAATGAGCAGTTCTTC
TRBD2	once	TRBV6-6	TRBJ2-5	CATSGGKETQYF	TGTGCCACAAGCGGGGGTAAAGAGACCCAGTACTTC
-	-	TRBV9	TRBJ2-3	CASSVARAGERDTQYF	TGTGCCAGCAGCGTAGCTCGAGCGGGCGAGCGGGATACGCAGTATTTT
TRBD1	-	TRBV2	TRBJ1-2	CASNFGRDRGPDGYTF	TGTGCCAGCAATTTCGGCCGAGACAGGGGACCCGATGGCTACACCTTC
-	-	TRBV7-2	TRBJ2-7	CASSPGRSYEQYF	TGTGCCAGCAGCCCAGGGCGCTCCTACGAGCAGTACTTC
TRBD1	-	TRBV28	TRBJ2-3	CASSTLLQGGQGPDTQYF	TGTGCCAGCTCCACCCTCCTTCAGGGGGGACAGGGACCAGATACGCAGTATTTT
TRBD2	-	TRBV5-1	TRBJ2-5	CASSQTSGSRKTQYF	TGCGCCAGCAGCCAGACTAGCGGGAGTCGGAAGACCCAGTACTTC
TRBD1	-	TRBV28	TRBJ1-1	CASSTGAEAFF	TGTGCCAGCAGCACAGGGGCCGAAGCTTTCTTT
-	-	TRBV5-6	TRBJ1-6	CASSWRGRDSPLHF	TGTGCCAGCAGCTGGCGAGGGCGTGATTCACCCCTCCACTTT
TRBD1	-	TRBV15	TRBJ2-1	CATSRARGRINEQFF	TGTGCCACCAGCAGAGCCAGGGGGCGCATCAATGAGCAGTTCTTC
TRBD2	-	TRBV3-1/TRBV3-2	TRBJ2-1	CASSQVASGGAGANEQFF	TGTGCCAGCAGCCAAGTTGCTAGCGGGGGGGCTGGGGCGAATGAGCAGTTCTTC
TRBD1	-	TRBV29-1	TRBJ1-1	CSVVTGGSEAFF	TGCAGCGTTGTGACAGGGGGTTCTGAAGCTTTCTTT
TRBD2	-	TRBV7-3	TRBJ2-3	CASSLLRGGVDTQYF	TGTGCCAGCAGCCTCTTAAGGGGAGGGGTGGATACGCAGTATTTT
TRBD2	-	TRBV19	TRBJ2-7	CASSIGLAVYEQYF	TGTGCCAGTAGTATAGGACTAGCGGTTTACGAGCAGTACTTC
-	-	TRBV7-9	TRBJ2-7	CASSPSPNYEQYF	TGTGCCAGCAGCCCCTCACCTAACTACGAGCAGTACTTC
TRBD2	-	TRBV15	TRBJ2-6	CATSRVTETSYRSGANVLTF	TGTGCCACCAGCAGAGTAACCGAGACTAGCTATCGATCTGGGGCCAACGTCCTGACTTTC
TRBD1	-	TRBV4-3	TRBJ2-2	CASSPRDRADTGELFF	TGCGCCAGCAGCCCCCGGGACAGGGCCGACACCGGGGAGCTGTTTTTT
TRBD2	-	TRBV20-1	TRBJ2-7	CSASLRGAYEQYF	TGCAGTGCTAGTTTACGGGGGGCCTACGAGCAGTACTTC
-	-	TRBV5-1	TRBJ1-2	CASTTWGRAGYTF	TGCGCCAGCACCACCTGGGGGAGGGCTGGCTACACCTTC
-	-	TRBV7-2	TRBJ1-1	CASSFPPGDEAFF	TGTGCCAGCAGCTTCCCCCCGGGAGATGAAGCTTTCTTT
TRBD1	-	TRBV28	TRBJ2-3	CASSSQGAGDTQYF	TGTGCCAGCAGTTCCCAGGGGGCAGGGGATACGCAGTATTTT
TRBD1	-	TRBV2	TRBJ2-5	CASSVISGGGETQYF	TGTGCCAGCAGTGTCATTTCAGGGGGTGGGGAGACCCAGTACTTC
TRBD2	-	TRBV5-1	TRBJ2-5	CASSLLRTSGGRGIQETQYF	TGCGCCAGCAGCTTGCTCCGGACTAGCGGGGGGCGAGGGATACAAGAGACCCAGTACTTC
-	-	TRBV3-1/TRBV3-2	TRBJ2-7	CASSQERGEGEYF	TGTGCCAGCAGCCAAGAGCGTGGGGAAGGGGAGTACTTC
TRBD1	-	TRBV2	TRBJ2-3	CATGTATSTDTQYF	TGTGCCACCGGGACAGCTACTAGCACAGATACGCAGTATTTT
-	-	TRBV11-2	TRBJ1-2	CASSPARGRANYGYTF	TGTGCCAGCAGCCCCGCAAGGGGGAGAGCTAACTATGGCTACACCTTC
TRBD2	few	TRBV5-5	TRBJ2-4	CASSSTTSGRGLENIQYF	TGTGCCAGCAGCTCAACGACTAGCGGGAGGGGCTTGGAAAACATTCAGTACTTC
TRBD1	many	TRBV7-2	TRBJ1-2	CASSSRQGGGYTF	TGTGCCAGCAGTTCCCGACAGGGAGGTGGCTACACCTTC
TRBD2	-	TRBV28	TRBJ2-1	CASSLLAGDSDEQFF	TGTGCCAGCAGCCTACTAGCGGGAGATAGCGATGAGCAGTTCTTC